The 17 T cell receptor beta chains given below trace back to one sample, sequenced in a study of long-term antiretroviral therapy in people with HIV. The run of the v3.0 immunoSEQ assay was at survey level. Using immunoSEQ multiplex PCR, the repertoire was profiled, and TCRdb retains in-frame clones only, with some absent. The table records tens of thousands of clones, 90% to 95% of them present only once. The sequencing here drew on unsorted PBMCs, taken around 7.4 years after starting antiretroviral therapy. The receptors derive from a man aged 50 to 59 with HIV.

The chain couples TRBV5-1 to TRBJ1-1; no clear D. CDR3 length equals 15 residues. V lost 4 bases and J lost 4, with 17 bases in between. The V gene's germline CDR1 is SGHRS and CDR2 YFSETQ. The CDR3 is CASSPPIIWITEAFF. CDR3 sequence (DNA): TGCGCCAGCAGCCCGCCGATAATATGGATCACTGAAGCTTTCTTT.

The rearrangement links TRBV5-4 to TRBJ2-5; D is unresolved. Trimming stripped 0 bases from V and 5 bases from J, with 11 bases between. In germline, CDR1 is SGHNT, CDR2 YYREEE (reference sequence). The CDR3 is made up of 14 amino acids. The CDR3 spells CASSLDPTGETQYF. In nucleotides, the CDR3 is TGTGCCAGCAGCTTGGATCCTACCGGGGAGACCCAGTACTTC.

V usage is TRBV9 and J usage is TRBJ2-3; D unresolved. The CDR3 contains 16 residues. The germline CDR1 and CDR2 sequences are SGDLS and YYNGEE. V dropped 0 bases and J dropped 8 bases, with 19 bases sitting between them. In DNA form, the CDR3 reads TGTGCCAGCAGCGTAGTACCCGAGGCGCTAGGTAGTACGCAGTATTTT. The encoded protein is CASSVVPEALGSTQYF.

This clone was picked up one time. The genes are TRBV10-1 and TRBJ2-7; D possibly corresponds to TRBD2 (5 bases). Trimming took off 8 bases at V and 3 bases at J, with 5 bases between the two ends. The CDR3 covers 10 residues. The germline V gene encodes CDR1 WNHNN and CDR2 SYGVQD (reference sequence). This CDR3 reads CASRDYEQYF. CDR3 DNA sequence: TGCGCCAGCCGGGACTACGAGCAGTACTTC.

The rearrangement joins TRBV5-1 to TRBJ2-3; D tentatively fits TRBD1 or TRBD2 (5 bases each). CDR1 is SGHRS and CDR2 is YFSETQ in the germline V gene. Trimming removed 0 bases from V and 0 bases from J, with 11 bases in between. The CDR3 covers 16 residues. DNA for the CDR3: TGCGCCAGCAGCTTGGGACGGGGCACTAGCACAGATACGCAGTATTTT. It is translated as CASSLGRGTSTDTQYF.

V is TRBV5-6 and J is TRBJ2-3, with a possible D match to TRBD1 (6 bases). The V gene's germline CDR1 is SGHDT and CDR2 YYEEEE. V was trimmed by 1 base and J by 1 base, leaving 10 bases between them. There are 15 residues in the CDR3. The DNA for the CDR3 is TGTGCCAGCAGCTTGATGCCAGGGGGCACAGATACGCAGTATTTT. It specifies CASSLMPGGTDTQYF.

CDR3 in amino acids: CASSLGRGTTYEQYF. The CDR3 nucleotides are TGTGCCAGCAGCTTAGGTAGAGGGACGACCTACGAGCAGTACTTC. This chain links TRBV13 with TRBJ2-7; D possibly matches TRBD1 or TRBD2 (5 bases each). CDR3 size: 15 residues. V dropped 0 bases and J dropped 2 bases, with 11 bases sitting between them. The germline CDR1 and CDR2 sequences are PRHDT and FYEKMQ (reference sequence). Full variable domain (rest looked up from reference TRBV13 and TRBJ2-7): AAGVIQSPRHLIKEKRETATLKCYPIPRHDTVYWYQQGPGQDPQFLISFYEKMQSDKGSIPDRFSAQQFSDYHSELNMSSLELGDSALYFCASSLGRGTTYEQYFGPGTRLTVT.

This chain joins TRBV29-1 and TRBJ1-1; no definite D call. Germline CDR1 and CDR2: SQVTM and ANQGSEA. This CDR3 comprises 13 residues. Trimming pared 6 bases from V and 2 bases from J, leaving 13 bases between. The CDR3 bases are TGCAGCGTCACCCAAATGACCAACACTGAAGCTTTCTTT. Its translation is CSVTQMTNTEAFF.

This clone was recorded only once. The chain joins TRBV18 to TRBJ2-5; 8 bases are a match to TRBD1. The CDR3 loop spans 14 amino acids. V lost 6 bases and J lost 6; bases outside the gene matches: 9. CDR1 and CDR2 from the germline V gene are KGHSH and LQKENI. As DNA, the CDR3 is TGTGCCAGCTCGCCGACAGGGGCTCGGAAGACCCAGTACTTC. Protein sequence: CASSPTGARKTQYF.

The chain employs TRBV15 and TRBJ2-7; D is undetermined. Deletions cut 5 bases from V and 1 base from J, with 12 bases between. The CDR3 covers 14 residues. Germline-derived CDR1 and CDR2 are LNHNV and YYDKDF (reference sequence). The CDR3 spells CATSPLGVSYEQYF. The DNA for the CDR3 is TGTGCCACCAGCCCCTTAGGTGTTTCCTACGAGCAGTACTTC.

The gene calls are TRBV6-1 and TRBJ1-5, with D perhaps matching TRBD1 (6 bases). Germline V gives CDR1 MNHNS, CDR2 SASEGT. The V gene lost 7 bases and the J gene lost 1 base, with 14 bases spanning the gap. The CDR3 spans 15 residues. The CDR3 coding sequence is TGTGCCAGCAACATACAGGGATTGAGCAATCAGCCCCAGCATTTT. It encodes CASNIQGLSNQPQHF.

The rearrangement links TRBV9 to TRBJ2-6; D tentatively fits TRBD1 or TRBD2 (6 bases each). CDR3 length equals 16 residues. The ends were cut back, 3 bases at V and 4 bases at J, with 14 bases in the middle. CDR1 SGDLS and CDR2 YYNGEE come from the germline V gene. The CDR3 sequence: CASSAILGGGANVLTF. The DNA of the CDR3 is TGTGCCAGCAGCGCCATACTCGGGGGCGGGGCCAACGTCCTGACTTTC. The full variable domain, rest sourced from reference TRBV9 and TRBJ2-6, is DSGVTQTPKHLITATGQRVTLRCSPRSGDLSVYWYQQSLDQGLQFLIQYYNGEERAKGNILERFSAQQFPDLHSELNLSSLELGDSALYFCASSAILGGGANVLTFGAGSRLTVL.

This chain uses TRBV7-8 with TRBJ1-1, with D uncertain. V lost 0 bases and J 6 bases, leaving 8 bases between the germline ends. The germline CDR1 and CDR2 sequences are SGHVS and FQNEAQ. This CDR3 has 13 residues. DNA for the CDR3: TGTGCCAGCAGCTTAGCAGGAATGTCTGAAGCTTTCTTT. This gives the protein CASSLAGMSEAFF.

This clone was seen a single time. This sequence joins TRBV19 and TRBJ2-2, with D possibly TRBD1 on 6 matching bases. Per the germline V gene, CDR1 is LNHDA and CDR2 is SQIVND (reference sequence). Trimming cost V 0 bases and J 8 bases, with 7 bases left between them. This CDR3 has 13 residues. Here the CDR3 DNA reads TGTGCCAGTAGTATAGAAGGGGGAGGGGAGCTGTTTTTT. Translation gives CASSIEGGGELFF.

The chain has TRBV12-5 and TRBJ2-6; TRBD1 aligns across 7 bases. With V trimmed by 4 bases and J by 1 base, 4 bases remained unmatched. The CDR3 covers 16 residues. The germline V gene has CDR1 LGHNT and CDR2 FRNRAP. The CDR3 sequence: CASGSKQGSGANVLTF. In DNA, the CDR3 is TGTGCTAGTGGTTCAAAACAGGGGTCTGGGGCCAACGTCCTGACTTTC.

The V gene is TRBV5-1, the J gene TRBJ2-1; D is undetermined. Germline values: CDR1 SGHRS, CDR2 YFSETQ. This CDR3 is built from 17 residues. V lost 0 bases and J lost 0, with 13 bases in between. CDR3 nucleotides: TGCGCCAGCAGCTTGGCGAGCTCCTACAGCTCCTACAATGAGCAGTTCTTC. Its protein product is CASSLASSYSSYNEQFF. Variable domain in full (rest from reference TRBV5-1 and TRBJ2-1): KAGVTQTPRYLIKTRGQQVTLSCSPISGHRSVSWYQQTPGQGLQFLFEYFSETQRNKGNFPGRFSGRQFSNSRSEMNVSTLELGDSALYLCASSLASSYSSYNEQFFGPGTRLTVL.

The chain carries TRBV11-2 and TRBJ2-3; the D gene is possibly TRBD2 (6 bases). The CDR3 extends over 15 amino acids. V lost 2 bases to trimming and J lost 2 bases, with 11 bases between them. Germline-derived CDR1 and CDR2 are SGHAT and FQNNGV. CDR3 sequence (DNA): TGTGCCAGCAGCTTAAGAGGAGGGTCCACAGATACGCAGTATTTT. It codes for CASSLRGGSTDTQYF.